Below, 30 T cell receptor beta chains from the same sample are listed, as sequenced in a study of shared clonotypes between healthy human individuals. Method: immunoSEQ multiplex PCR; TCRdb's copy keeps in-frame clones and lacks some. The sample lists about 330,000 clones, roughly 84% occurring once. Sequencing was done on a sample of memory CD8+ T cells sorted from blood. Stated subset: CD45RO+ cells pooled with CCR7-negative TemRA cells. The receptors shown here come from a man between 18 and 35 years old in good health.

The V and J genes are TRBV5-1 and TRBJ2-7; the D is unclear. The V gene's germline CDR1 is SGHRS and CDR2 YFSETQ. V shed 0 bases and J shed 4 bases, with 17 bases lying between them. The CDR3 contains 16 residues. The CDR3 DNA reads TGCGCCAGCAGCTTGGTGGGCTTCCTTCGGATGTACGAGCAGTACTTC. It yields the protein CASSLVGFLRMYEQYF.

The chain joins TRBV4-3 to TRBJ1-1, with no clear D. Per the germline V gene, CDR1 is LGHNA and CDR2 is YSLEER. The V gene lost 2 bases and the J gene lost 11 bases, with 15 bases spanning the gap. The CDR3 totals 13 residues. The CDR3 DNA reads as TGCGCCAGCAGCCAACCTCTAACCCTGAAGGCTTTCTTT. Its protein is CASSQPLTLKAFF.

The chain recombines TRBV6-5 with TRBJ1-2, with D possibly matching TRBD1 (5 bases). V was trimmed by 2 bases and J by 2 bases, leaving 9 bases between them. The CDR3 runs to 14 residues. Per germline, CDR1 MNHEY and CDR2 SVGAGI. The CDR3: CASSYAGPNYGYTF. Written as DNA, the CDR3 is TGTGCCAGCAGTTACGCGGGACCGAACTATGGCTACACCTTC.

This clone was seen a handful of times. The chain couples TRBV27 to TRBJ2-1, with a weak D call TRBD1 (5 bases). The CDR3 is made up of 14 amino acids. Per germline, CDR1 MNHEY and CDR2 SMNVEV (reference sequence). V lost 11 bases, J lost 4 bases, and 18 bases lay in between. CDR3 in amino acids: CACGAASTYNEQFF. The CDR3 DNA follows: TGTGCCTGTGGGGCGGCATCAACTTACAATGAGCAGTTCTTC.

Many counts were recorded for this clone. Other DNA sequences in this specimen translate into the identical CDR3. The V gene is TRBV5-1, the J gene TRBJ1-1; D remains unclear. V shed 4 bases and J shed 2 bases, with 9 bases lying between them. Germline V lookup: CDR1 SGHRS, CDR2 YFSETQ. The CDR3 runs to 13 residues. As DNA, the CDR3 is TGCGCCAGCAGCCCCATAGTTAACACTGAAGCTTTCTTT. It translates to CASSPIVNTEAFF.

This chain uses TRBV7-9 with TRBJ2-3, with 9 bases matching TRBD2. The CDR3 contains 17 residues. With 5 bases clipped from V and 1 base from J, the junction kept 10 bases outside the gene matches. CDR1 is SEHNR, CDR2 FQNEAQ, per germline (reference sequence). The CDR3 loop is CASSPTLAGVGTDTQYF. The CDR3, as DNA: TGTGCCAGCAGCCCAACTTTAGCGGGAGTTGGCACAGATACGCAGTATTTT.

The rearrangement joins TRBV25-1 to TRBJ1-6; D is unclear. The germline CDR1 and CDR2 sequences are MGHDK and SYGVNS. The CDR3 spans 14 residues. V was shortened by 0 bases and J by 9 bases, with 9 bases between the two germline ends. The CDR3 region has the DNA TGTGCCAGCAGTGAATATGGCGGAGGTTCACCCCTCCACTTT. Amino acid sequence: CASSEYGGGSPLHF.

DNA for the CDR3: TGTGCCAGCAGTTTATCCCCGGGGGCCAACTATGGCTACACCTTC. Protein: CASSLSPGANYGYTF. The rearrangement links TRBV27 to TRBJ1-2, with a possible D match to TRBD1 (6 bases). V was shortened by 0 bases and J by 2 bases, with 10 bases between the two germline ends. Germline values: CDR1 MNHEY, CDR2 SMNVEV (reference sequence). The CDR3 covers 15 residues.

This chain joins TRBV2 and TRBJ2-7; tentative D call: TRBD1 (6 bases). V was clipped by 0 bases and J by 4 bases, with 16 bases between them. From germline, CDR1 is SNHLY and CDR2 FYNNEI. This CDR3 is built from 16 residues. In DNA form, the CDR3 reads TGTGCCAGCAGTGAAGCGGGGACAACTATGTCATACGAGCAGTACTTC. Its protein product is CASSEAGTTMSYEQYF.

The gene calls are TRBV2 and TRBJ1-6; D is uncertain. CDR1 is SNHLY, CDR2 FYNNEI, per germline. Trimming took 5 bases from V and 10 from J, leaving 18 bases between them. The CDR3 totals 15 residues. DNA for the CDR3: TGTGCCAGCAGTTGGGCGGGCAGAGTAGGCTCACCCCTCCACTTT. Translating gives CASSWAGRVGSPLHF. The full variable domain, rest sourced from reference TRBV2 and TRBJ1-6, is EPEVTQTPSHQVTQMGQEVILRCVPISNHLYFYWYRQILGQKVEFLVSFYNNEISEKSEIFDDQFSVERPDGSNFTLKIRSTKLEDSAMYFCASSWAGRVGSPLHFGNGTRLTVT.

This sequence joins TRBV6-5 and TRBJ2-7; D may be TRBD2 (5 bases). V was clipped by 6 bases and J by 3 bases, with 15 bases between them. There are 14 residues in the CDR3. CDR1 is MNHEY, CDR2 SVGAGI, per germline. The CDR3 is CASSPEGPGYEQYF. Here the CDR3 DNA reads TGTGCCAGCAGCCCTGAGGGCCCAGGCTACGAGCAGTACTTC.

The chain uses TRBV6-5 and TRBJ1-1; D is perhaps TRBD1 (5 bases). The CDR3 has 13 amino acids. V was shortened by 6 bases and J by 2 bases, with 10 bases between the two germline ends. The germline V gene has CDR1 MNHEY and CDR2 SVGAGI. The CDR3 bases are TGTGCCAGCAGAACGACAGTTAACACTGAAGCTTTCTTT. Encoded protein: CASRTTVNTEAFF.

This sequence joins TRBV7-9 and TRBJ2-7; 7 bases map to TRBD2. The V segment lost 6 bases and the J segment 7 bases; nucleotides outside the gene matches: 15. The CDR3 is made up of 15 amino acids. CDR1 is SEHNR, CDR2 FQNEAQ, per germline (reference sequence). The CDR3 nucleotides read TGTGCCAGCAGACCCAGACTAGCCCACTTGGAAGAGCAGTACTTC. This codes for CASRPRLAHLEEQYF.

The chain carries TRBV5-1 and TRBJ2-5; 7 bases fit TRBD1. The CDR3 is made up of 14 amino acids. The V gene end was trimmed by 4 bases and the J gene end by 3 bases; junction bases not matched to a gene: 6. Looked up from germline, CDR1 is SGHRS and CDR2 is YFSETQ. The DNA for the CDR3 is TGCGCCAGCAGCGCCGGACAGGTTGAAGAGACCCAGTACTTC. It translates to CASSAGQVEETQYF.

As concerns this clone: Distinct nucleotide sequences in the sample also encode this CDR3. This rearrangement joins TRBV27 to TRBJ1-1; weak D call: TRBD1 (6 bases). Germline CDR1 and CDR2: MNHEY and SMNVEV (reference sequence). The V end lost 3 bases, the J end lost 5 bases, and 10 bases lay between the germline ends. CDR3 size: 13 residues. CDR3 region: CASSFGTGTEAFF. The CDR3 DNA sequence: TGTGCCAGCAGTTTCGGAACAGGGACTGAAGCTTTCTTT.

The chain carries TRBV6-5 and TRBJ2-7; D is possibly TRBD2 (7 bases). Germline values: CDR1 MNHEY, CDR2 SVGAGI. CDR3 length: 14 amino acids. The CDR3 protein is CSSGGGAIYGEQYF. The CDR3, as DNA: TGTTCAAGCGGTGGGGGGGCCATTTATGGCGAGCAGTACTTC.

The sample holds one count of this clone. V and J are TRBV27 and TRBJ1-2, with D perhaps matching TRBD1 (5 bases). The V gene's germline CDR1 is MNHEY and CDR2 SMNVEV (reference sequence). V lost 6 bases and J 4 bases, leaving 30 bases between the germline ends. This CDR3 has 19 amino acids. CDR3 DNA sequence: TGTGCCAGCAGCGGGGGTGACTATAACGGCCGAAGGAAGGGCTATGGCTACACCTTC. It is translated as CASSGGDYNGRRKGYGYTF.

CDR3 loop: CASSSFVYEQYF. Here the CDR3 DNA reads TGTGCCAGCAGTTCATTCGTCTACGAGCAGTACTTC. V usage is TRBV28 and J usage is TRBJ2-7; no definite D call. V was clipped by 4 bases and J by 3 bases, with 7 bases between them. The CDR3 length is 12 residues. Looked up from germline, CDR1 is MDHEN and CDR2 is SYDVKM.

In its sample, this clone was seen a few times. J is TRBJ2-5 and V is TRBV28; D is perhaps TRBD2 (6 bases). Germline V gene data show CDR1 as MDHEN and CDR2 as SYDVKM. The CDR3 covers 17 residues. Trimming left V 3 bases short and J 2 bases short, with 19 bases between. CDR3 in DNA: TGTGCCAGCAGTTTCATTAAGGTGGGGGGTCTTCAAGAGACCCAGTACTTC. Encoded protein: CASSFIKVGGLQETQYF.

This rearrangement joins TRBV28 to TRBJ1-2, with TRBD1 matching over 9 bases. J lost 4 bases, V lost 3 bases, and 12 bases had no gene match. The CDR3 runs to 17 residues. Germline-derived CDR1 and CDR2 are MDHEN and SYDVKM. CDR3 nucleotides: TGTGCCAGCAGTTTCGGGACAGGGTTGTTCTTCTCCTATGGCTACACCTTC. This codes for CASSFGTGLFFSYGYTF.

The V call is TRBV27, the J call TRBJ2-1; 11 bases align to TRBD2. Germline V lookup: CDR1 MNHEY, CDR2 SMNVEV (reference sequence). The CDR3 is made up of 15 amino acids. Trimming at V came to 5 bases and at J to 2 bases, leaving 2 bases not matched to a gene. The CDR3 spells CASSKTSGAYNEQFF. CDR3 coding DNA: TGTGCCAGCAGTAAGACTAGCGGGGCCTACAATGAGCAGTTCTTC.

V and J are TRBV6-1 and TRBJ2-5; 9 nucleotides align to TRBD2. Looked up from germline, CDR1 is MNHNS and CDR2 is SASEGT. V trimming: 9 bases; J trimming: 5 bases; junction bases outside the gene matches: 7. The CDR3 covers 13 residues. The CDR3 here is CASRGLAKETQYF. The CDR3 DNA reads TGTGCCAGTCGGGGACTAGCAAAGGAGACCCAGTACTTC.

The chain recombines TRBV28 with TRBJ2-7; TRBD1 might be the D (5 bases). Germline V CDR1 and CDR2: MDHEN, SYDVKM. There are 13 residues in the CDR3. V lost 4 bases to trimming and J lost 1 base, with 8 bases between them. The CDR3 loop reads CASSYTGSYEQYF. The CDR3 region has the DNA TGTGCCAGCAGTTACACAGGATCCTACGAGCAGTACTTC.

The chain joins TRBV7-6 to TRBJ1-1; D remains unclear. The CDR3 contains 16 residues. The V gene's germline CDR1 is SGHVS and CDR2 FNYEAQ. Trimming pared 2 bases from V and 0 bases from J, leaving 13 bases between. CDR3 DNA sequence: TGTGCCAGCAGCTTACCGGTGTCGGGGTTGAACACTGAAGCTTTCTTT. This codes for CASSLPVSGLNTEAFF.

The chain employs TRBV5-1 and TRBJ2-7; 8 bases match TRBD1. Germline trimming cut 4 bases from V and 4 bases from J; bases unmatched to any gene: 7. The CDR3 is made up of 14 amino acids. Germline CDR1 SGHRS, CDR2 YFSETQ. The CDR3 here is CASSATGEPYEQYF. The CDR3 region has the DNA TGCGCCAGCAGCGCGACAGGGGAGCCGTACGAGCAGTACTTC.

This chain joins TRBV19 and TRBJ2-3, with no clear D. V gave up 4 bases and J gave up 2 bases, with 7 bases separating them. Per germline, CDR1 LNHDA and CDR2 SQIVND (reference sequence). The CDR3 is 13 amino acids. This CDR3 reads CASSTTDTDTQYF. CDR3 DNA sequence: TGTGCCAGTAGTACAACAGACACAGATACGCAGTATTTT. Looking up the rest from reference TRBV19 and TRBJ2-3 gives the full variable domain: DGGITQSPKYLFRKEGQNVTLSCEQNLNHDAMYWYRQDPGQGLRLIYYSQIVNDFQKGDIAEGYSVSREKKESFPLTVTSAQKNPTAFYLCASSTTDTDTQYFGPGTRLTVL.

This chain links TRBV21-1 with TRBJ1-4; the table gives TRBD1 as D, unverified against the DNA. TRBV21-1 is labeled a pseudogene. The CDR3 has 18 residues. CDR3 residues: CASSSKVAGGYRLGKLFF. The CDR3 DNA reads TGTGCCAGCAGCAGCAAAGTGGCAGGGGGCTATAGGTTAGGAAAACTGTTTTTT.

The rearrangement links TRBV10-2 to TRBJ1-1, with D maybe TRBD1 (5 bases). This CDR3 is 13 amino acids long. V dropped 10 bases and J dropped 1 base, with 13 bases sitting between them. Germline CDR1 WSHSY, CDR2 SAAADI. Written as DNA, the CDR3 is TGCGCCACCCGCCGGGACGAGAACACTGAAGCTTTCTTT. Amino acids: CATRRDENTEAFF.

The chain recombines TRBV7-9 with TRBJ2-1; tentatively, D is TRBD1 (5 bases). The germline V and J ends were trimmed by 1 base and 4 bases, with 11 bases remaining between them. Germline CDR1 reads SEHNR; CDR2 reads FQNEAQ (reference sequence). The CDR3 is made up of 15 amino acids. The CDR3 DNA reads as TGTGCCAGCAGCTTAGAAGACAGAAATTACAATGAGCAGTTCTTC. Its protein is CASSLEDRNYNEQFF. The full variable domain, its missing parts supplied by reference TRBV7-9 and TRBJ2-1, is DTGVSQNPRHKITKRGQNVTFRCDPISEHNRLYWYRQTLGQGPEFLTYFQNEAQLEKSRLLSDRFSAERPKGSFSTLEIQRTEQGDSAMYLCASSLEDRNYNEQFFGPGTRLTVL.

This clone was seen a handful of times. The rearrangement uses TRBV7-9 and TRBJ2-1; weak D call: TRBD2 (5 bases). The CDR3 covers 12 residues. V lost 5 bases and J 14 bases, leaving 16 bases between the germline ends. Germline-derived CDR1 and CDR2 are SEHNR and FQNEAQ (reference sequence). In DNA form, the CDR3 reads TGTGCCAGCAGCCTTGGTGGAGGCCCGGAGTTCTTC. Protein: CASSLGGGPEFF.